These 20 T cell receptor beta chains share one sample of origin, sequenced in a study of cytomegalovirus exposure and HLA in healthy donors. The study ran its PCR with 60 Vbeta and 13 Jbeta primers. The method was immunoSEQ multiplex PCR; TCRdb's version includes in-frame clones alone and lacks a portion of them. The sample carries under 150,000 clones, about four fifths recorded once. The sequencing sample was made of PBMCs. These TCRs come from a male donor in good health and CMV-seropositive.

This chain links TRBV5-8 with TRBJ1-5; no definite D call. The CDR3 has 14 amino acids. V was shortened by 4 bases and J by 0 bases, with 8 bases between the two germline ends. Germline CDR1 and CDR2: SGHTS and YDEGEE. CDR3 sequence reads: CASSEGYSNQPQHF. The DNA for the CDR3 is TGTGCCAGCAGCGAGGGATATAGCAATCAGCCCCAGCATTTT.

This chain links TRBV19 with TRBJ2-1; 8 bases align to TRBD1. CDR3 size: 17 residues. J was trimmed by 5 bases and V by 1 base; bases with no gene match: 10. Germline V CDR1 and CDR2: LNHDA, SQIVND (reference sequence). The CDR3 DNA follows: TGTGCCAGTAGTATAGGATGGATTGACAGGGGTCACAATGAGCAGTTCTTC. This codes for CASSIGWIDRGHNEQFF.

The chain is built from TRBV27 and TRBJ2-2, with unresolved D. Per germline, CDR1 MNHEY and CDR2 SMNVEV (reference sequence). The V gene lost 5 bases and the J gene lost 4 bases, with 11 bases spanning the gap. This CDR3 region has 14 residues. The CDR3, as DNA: TGTGCCAGCAGTGGTGGGCTGAGCACCGGGGAGCTGTTTTTT. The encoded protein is CASSGGLSTGELFF.

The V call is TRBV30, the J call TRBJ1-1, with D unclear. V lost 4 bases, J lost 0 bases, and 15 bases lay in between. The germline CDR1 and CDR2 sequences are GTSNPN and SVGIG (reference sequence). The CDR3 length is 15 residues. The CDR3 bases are TGTGCCTGGATCGGAGTCCGGATAATGAACACTGAAGCTTTCTTT. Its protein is CAWIGVRIMNTEAFF.

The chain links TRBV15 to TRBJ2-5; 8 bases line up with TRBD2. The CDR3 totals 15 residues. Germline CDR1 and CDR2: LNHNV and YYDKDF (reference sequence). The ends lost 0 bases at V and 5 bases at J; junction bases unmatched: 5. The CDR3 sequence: CATSRDEREWETQYF. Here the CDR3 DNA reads TGTGCCACCAGCAGAGATGAGCGGGAGTGGGAGACCCAGTACTTC. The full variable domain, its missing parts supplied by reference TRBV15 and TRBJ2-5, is DAMVIQNPRYQVTQFGKPVTLSCSQTLNHNVMYWYQQKSSQAPKLLFHYYDKDFNNEADTPDNFQSRRPNTSFCFLDIRSPGLGDTAMYLCATSRDEREWETQYFGPGTRLLVL.

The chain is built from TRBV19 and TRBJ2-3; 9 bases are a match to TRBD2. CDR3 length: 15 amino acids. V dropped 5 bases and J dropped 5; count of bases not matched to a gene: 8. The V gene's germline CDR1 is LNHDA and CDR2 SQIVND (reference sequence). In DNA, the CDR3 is TGTGCCAGTAGTCCCCGGGGTAGCGGGGGAGATACGCAGTATTTT. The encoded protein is CASSPRGSGGDTQYF.

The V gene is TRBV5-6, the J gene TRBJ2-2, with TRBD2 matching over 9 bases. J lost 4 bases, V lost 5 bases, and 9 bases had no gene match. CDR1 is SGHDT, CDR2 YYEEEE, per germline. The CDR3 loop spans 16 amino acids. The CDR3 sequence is CASRTRGGGLTGELFF. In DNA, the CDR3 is TGTGCCAGCAGAACCCGCGGGGGGGGACTCACCGGGGAGCTGTTTTTT.

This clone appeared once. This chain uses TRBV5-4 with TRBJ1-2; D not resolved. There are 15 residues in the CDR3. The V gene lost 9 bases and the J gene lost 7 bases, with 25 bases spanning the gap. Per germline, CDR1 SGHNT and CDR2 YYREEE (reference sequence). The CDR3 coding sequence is TGTGCCACCTCCGCAGGTCGCGATTGGGGAGGTGGCTACACCTTC. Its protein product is CATSAGRDWGGGYTF.

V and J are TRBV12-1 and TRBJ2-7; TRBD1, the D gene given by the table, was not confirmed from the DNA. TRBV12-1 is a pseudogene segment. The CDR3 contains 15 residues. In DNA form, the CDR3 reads TGTGCCAGCAGCTCTGGGGACAGGCCCCGCTACGAGCAGTACTTC. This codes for CASSSGDRPRYEQYF.

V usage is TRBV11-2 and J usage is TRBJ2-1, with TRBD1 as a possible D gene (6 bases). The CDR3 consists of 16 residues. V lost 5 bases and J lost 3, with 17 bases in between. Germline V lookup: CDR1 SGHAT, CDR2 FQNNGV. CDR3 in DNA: TGTGCCAGCAGCCGGGTCAGGGACACGAACTACAATGAGCAGTTCTTC. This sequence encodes CASSRVRDTNYNEQFF.

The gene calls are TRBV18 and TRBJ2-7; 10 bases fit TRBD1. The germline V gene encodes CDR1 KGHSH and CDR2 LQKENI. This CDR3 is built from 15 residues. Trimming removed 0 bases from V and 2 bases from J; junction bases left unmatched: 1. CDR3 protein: CASSPPDRGAYEQYF. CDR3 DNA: TGTGCCAGCTCACCACCGGACAGGGGGGCCTACGAGCAGTACTTC.

CDR3 protein: CASSQVISPGQGGETQYF. The CDR3 DNA is TGCGCCAGCAGCCAAGTCATATCTCCGGGACAGGGTGGGGAGACCCAGTACTTC. The gene calls are TRBV4-3 and TRBJ2-5, with 9 nucleotides matching TRBD1. The CDR3 runs to 18 residues. Germline V gene sequence: CDR1 LGHNA, CDR2 YSLEER. V trimming: 1 base; J trimming: 5 bases; junction bases outside the gene matches: 14.

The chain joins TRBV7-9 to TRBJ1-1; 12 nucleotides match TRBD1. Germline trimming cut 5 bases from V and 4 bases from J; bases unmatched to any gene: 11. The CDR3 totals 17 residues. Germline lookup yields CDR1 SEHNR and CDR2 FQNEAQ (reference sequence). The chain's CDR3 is CASSPRGDRGRGTEAFF. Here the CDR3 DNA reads TGTGCCAGCAGCCCTAGGGGGGACAGGGGGCGCGGCACTGAAGCTTTCTTT.

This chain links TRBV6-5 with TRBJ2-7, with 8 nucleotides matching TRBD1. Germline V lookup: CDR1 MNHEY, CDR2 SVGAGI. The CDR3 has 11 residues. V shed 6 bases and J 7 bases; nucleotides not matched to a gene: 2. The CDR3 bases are TGTGCCAGCAGGAGACAGGGGGAGCAGTACTTC. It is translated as CASRRQGEQYF.

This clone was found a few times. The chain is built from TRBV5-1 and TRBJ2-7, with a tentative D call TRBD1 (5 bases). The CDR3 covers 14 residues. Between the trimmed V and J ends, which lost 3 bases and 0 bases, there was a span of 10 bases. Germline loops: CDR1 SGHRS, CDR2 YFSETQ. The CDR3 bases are TGCGCCAGCAGCTCGACAGTAAACTCCTACGAGCAGTACTTC. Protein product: CASSSTVNSYEQYF.

Here the CDR3 reads CASSQEWRGGYGYTF. CDR3 sequence (DNA): TGCGCCAGCAGCCAAGAGTGGAGGGGGGGGTATGGCTACACCTTC. The genes are TRBV4-3 and TRBJ1-2; D possibly corresponds to TRBD1 (6 bases). This CDR3 is built from 15 residues. Germline V gives CDR1 LGHNA, CDR2 YSLEER. The ends were cut back, 0 bases at V and 5 bases at J, with 13 bases in the middle.

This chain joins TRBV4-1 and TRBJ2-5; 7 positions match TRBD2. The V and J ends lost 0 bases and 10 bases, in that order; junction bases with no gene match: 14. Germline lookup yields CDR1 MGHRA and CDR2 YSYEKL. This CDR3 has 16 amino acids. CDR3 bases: TGCGCCAGCAGCCAAGATGTCGGGCCCGCGCCGGGGGGCCAGTACTTC. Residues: CASSQDVGPAPGGQYF.

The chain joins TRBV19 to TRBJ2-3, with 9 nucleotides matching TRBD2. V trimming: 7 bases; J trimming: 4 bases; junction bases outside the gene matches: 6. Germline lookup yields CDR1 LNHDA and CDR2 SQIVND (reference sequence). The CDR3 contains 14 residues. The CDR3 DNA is TGTGCCAGTACTAGCGGGGATTTAGCAGATACGCAGTATTTT. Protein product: CASTSGDLADTQYF.

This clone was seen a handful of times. CDR3 in amino acids: CASTGTQKKGFSTDTQYF. CDR3 nucleotides: TGTGCCAGCACCGGGACACAAAAGAAGGGGTTTAGCACAGATACGCAGTATTTT. V and J are TRBV25-1 and TRBJ2-3; possibly TRBD1 for D (6 bases). The germline V gene has CDR1 MGHDK and CDR2 SYGVNS. This CDR3 region has 18 residues. With 7 bases removed from V and 0 bases from J, the gap between germline ends came to 23 bases.

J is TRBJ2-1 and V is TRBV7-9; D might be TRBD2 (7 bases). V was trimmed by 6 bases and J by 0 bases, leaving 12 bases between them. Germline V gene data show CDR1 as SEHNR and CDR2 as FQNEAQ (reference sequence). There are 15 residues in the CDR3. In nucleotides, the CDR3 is TGTGCCAGCAGTAGGGGGGGGAGCTCCTACAATGAGCAGTTCTTC. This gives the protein CASSRGGSSYNEQFF.